Listed below are T cell receptor beta chains from one sample, sequenced in a study of blood T cell repertoires in COVID-19. The table came from immunoSEQ multiplex PCR; TCRdb's copy has only in-frame clones and leaves some out. The sample holds roughly 200,000 clones, approximately 79% seen once. Sequencing input: PBMCs or T cells enriched from blood (not recorded which). These TCRs come from a woman aged 60-75 years with acute COVID-19. Both conserved end residues are part of each CDR3. A D gene is named only where the DNA matches it firmly. Some rows have no size entry. The others give once, few or many, or a class for an expanded clone.

TRBV7-9	TRBJ1-1	TRBD1	.	CASSLGQTNTEAFF	TGTGCCAGCAGCCTGGGACAGACGAACACTGAAGCTTTCTTT
TRBV30	TRBJ2-7	TRBD2	.	CAWSGGFSGTSGSSPYEQYF	TGTGCCTGGAGTGGGGGGTTTTCCGGGACTAGCGGGAGTAGCCCCTACGAGCAGTACTTC
TRBV9	TRBJ2-7	.	.	CASSVGLRDPTYEQYF	TGTGCCAGCAGCGTAGGACTAAGGGATCCCACCTACGAGCAGTACTTC
TRBV30	TRBJ1-3	TRBD1	.	CAWRDRSSGNTIYF	TGTGCCTGGAGGGACAGGAGCTCTGGAAACACCATATATTTT
TRBV1	TRBJ2-7	.	.	CTSSKRSPYEQYF	TGCACCAGCAGCAAAAGGAGTCCCTACGAGCAGTACTTC
TRBV7-9	TRBJ2-3	TRBD1	few	CASSRQGDTQYF	TGTGCCAGCAGCAGACAGGGAGATACGCAGTATTTT
TRBV6-2/TRBV6-3	TRBJ2-1	TRBD2	few	CASSSAGTSGSDEQFF	TGTGCCAGCAGTTCGGCCGGGACTAGCGGGAGCGATGAGCAGTTCTTC
TRBV30	TRBJ2-1	.	.	CAWMGAYSYNEQFF	TGTGCCTGGATGGGGGCCTACTCCTACAATGAGCAGTTCTTC
TRBV27	TRBJ2-2	.	many	CASSLGQTTGELFF	TGTGCCAGCAGTCTAGGACAGACTACCGGGGAGCTGTTTTTT
TRBV11-3	TRBJ2-1	.	.	CASSPPGAREQFF	TGTGCCAGCAGCCCCCCTGGGGCGCGTGAGCAGTTCTTC